Shown below are 32 T cell receptor beta chains from a single sample sequenced in a study of blood T cells in healthy people across ages. Through a sample-barcoded 5' primer and a J-beta primer mix, a second PCR was run for roughly 7 to 12 cycles. Using its own MiXCR run on the 5' RACE reads, TCRdb lists one record per CDR3 protein. This sample has approximately 810,000 distinct CDR3 sequences; more than 25% occur once, and the top ten carry 15% to 20%. Sequencing was performed on blood. These receptors all stem from a woman aged 80 or over in good health.

This clonotype was recorded at least ten times. The V gene is TRBV28, the J gene TRBJ1-2, with unresolved D. The CDR3 has 12 residues. CDR1 is MDHEN, CDR2 SYDVKM, per germline. V gave up 2 bases and J gave up 8 bases, with 9 bases separating them. The CDR3 nucleotides are TGTGCCAGCAGTTTAAAAATCGGGGGCTACACCTTC. Translated: CASSLKIGGYTF.

This clonotype was recorded a few times. This chain joins TRBV30 and TRBJ1-2, with D tentatively TRBD1 (5 bases). CDR1 and CDR2 (germline): GTSNPN, SVGIG (reference sequence). The CDR3 sequence is 17 residues long. The V end was cut by 3 bases, the J end by 2 bases, with 22 bases between. The DNA of the CDR3 is TGTGCCTGGAGGGACGAGAGGGGCCTTCCCATAAACTATGGCTACACCTTC. Protein product: CAWRDERGLPINYGYTF.

This clonotype was found many times. The V call is TRBV7-8, the J call TRBJ2-1, with D tentatively TRBD2 (6 bases). The CDR3 extends over 15 amino acids. V lost 0 bases, J lost 4 bases, and 10 bases lay in between. The V gene's germline CDR1 is SGHVS and CDR2 FQNEAQ. The CDR3 region is CASSLAAAGYNEQFF. CDR3 in DNA: TGTGCCAGCAGCTTAGCAGCGGCGGGGTACAATGAGCAGTTCTTC.

There are a few counts of this clonotype. The junction shows a germline mismatch at one end, possibly a read error. V usage is TRBV6-4 and J usage is TRBJ2-4; 14 bases match TRBD2. The CDR3 has 21 residues. Germline CDR1 reads MRHNA; CDR2 reads SNTAGT. CDR3: CASSDPARTSGGPTAKKIQYF. The CDR3 region has the DNA TGTGCCAGCAGTGACCCAGCTCGGACTAGCGGGGGGCCAACAGCCAAAAAAATTCAGTACTTC.

This clonotype has at least ten counts. The chain couples TRBV12-3 or TRBV12-4 to TRBJ2-3; D is perhaps TRBD2 (7 bases). With 6 bases removed from V and 1 base from J, the gap between germline ends came to 20 bases. The CDR3 length is 17 residues. The DNA for the CDR3 is TGTGCCAGCAGACCCCTAGGCAAAGGGGGGGGCACAGATACGCAGTATTTT. Translated: CASRPLGKGGGTDTQYF.

At least ten counts were recorded for this clonotype. The genes are TRBV7-2 and TRBJ2-3, with 12 positions matching TRBD2. Germline V gene sequence: CDR1 SGHTA, CDR2 FQGNSA. V was pared by 3 bases and J by 6 bases, with 4 bases of the junction left unmatched. CDR3 length: 15 residues. CDR3 sequence: CASSFQLAGGDTQYF. The CDR3 bases are TGTGCCAGCAGCTTCCAACTAGCGGGGGGCGATACGCAGTATTTT.

The table lists this clonotype with a few counts. The rearrangement joins TRBV19 to TRBJ1-2, with D perhaps TRBD1 (5 bases). CDR3 length: 13 residues. Germline CDR1 is LNHDA and CDR2 is SQIVND (reference sequence). The V end lost 4 bases, the J end lost 3 bases, and 9 bases lay between the germline ends. The CDR3 nucleotides read TGTGCCAGTAGTACGGACAACTACTATGGCTACACCTTC. Amino acid sequence: CASSTDNYYGYTF.

The chain is built from TRBV7-3 and TRBJ2-1, with 7 bases aligning to TRBD2. CDR3 length: 15 amino acids. After removal of 1 base from V and 5 bases from J, the junction contained 5 bases not matched to a gene. Germline V gene data show CDR1 as SGHTA and CDR2 as FQGTGA. The CDR3 DNA reads TGTGCCAGCAGCTTAATTGCGGGAGTCCACAATGAGCAGTTCTTC. It translates to CASSLIAGVHNEQFF.

The chain recombines TRBV12-3 or TRBV12-4 with TRBJ2-7; D uncertain. The CDR3 consists of 15 residues. V was trimmed by 6 bases and J by 7 bases, leaving 22 bases between them. The CDR3 DNA reads as TGTGCCAGCAGAACTTCACGGCGGATTTACAATGAGCAGTACTTC. Its translation is CASRTSRRIYNEQYF.

This clonotype was seen many times. The chain joins TRBV10-2 to TRBJ2-5, with TRBD2 matching 7 bases. CDR1 and CDR2 (germline): WSHSY, SAAADI. The J segment lost 5 bases and the V segment lost 0 bases, leaving 6 bases of the junction unmatched. The CDR3 is made up of 15 amino acids. CDR3 sequence reads: CASSESWGGTETQYF. The CDR3 DNA reads as TGCGCCAGCAGTGAGTCCTGGGGGGGGACTGAGACCCAGTACTTC.

The sample holds a few counts of this clonotype. The V call is TRBV20-1, the J call TRBJ1-5, with D possibly being TRBD1 (6 bases). V was cut by 5 bases and J by 5 bases, with 10 bases left in between. Germline V gives CDR1 DFQATT, CDR2 SNEGSKA (reference sequence). The CDR3 runs 12 residues. As DNA, the CDR3 is TGCAGTGCTGCACAGGGAGATCAGCCCCAGCATTTT. As protein: CSAAQGDQPQHF.

This clonotype was found many times. The V gene is TRBV6-2 or TRBV6-3, the J gene TRBJ2-1; D ambiguous. CDR1 and CDR2 from the germline V gene are MNHEY and SVGEGT. The CDR3 has 13 residues. V was trimmed by 6 bases and J by 8 bases, leaving 14 bases between them. The CDR3 sequence: CASSPPGRDEQFF. The DNA for the CDR3 is TGTGCCAGCAGCCCACCCGGGCGCGATGAGCAGTTCTTC.

This clonotype was observed at least ten times. The chain combines TRBV30 with TRBJ2-5; TRBD1 is a possible D gene (6 bases). In germline, CDR1 is GTSNPN, CDR2 SVGIG (reference sequence). This CDR3 has 12 residues. Trimming removed 3 bases from V and 7 bases from J, with 12 bases in between. The CDR3 sequence: CAWSRPQGTQYF. The CDR3 DNA sequence: TGTGCCTGGAGCAGGCCACAGGGGACCCAGTACTTC.

As DNA, the CDR3 is TGTGCCAGCAGTCCGTACAGATGGAAAACAGATACGCAGTATTTT. It encodes CASSPYRWKTDTQYF. The rearrangement links TRBV12-3 or TRBV12-4 to TRBJ2-3; D is unresolved. Between the trimmed V and J ends, which lost 5 bases and 3 bases, there was a span of 15 bases. This CDR3 contains 15 residues.

In its sample, this clonotype was seen many times. The chain combines TRBV11-2 with TRBJ2-7, with a tentative D call TRBD1 (6 bases). With 5 bases removed from V and 3 bases from J, the gap between germline ends came to 11 bases. Germline V gives CDR1 SGHAT, CDR2 FQNNGV. This CDR3 contains 13 residues. The CDR3 reads CASSVTGFYEQYF. The CDR3 DNA is TGTGCCAGCAGCGTTACAGGGTTCTACGAGCAGTACTTC.

This clonotype turned up a few times. The chain's CDR3 is CASSLGVINYGYTF. For the CDR3, the DNA is TGTGCCAGCAGTCTCGGGGTGATTAACTATGGCTACACCTTC. The rearrangement joins TRBV28 to TRBJ1-2; D gene unclear. The CDR3 is 14 residues long. V was trimmed by 5 bases and J by 1 base, leaving 11 bases between them. Germline lookup yields CDR1 MDHEN and CDR2 SYDVKM.

This clonotype was found once. The junction does not match germline at one end; this may be a read error. The genes are TRBV3-1 and TRBJ1-6; D uncertain. This CDR3 has 13 amino acids. CDR1 and CDR2 from the germline V gene are LGHDT and YNNKEL (reference sequence). The CDR3, as DNA: TGTGCCAGCAGCCAAGGAGGAGAGTCACTCCTCCACTTT. Its translation: CASSQGGESLLHF.

This chain connects TRBV15 to TRBJ1-3, with no clear D. Per the germline V gene, CDR1 is LNHNV and CDR2 is YYDKDF (reference sequence). Trimming left V 1 base short and J 0 bases short, with 4 bases between. The CDR3 length is 14 residues. CDR3 region: CATSRVTSGNTIYF. DNA of the CDR3: TGTGCCACCAGCAGAGTAACCTCTGGAAACACCATATATTTT.

This clonotype has more than one count but fewer than ten. The chain uses TRBV3-1 and TRBJ2-1; a weak D match, TRBD2 (7 bases). The germline V and J ends were trimmed by 4 bases and 7 bases, with 14 bases remaining between them. Germline V gene lookup returns CDR1 LGHDT and CDR2 YNNKEL (reference sequence). The CDR3 contains 14 residues. CDR3 coding DNA: TGTGCCAGCAGCCGGGGGCTAGCGGTTAATGAGCAGTTCTTC. The encoded protein is CASSRGLAVNEQFF.

At least ten counts were recorded for this clonotype. The rearrangement joins TRBV29-1 to TRBJ2-4, with D possibly TRBD1 on 6 matching bases. V lost 4 bases to trimming and J lost 0 bases, with 10 bases between them. CDR3 length: 14 residues. Germline V gene sequence: CDR1 SQVTM, CDR2 ANQGSEA. Here the CDR3 reads CSVGTELAKNIQYF. The CDR3 DNA reads as TGCAGCGTTGGGACAGAGCTAGCCAAAAACATTCAGTACTTC.

The chain couples TRBV28 to TRBJ2-3, with a weak D call TRBD2 (6 bases). Germline CDR1 MDHEN, CDR2 SYDVKM. This CDR3 is 13 amino acids long. V lost 8 bases to trimming and J lost 6 bases, with 15 bases between them. The CDR3 DNA follows: TGTGCCAGCTTCTCTCTTAGCGGCGATACGCAGTATTTT. Its translation is CASFSLSGDTQYF.

This clonotype was recorded at least ten times. J is TRBJ2-5 and V is TRBV4-3; D could derive from TRBD1 or TRBD2 (6 bases each). V lost 0 bases, J lost 2 bases, and 16 bases lay in between. CDR3 length: 17 amino acids. Germline V lookup: CDR1 LGHNA, CDR2 YSLEER. CDR3: CASSQDLPGGQQETQYF. CDR3 nucleotides: TGCGCCAGCAGCCAAGACCTCCCCGGGGGACAACAAGAGACCCAGTACTTC.

This clonotype has at least ten counts. This chain joins TRBV18 and TRBJ1-2; TRBD1 matches 12 bases. The CDR3 runs to 16 residues. J gave up 2 bases and V 5 bases, and 6 bases lay outside the gene matches. Per germline, CDR1 KGHSH and CDR2 LQKENI. The CDR3 protein is CASSIPGTGGNYGYTF. Written as DNA, the CDR3 is TGTGCCAGCTCAATTCCCGGGACAGGGGGCAACTATGGCTACACCTTC.

Concerning this clonotype: A much larger clone lies a single base off, so this may be a read error. V and J are TRBV6-1 and TRBJ2-3; unclear D gene. The germline V gene encodes CDR1 MNHNS and CDR2 SASEGT. The CDR3 is 14 amino acids. CDR3 nucleotides: TGTGCCAGCAGGGAAGAGGAAAGGTCGGGTACGCAGTATTTT. Translating gives CASREEERSGTQYF.

Comment on this clonotype: A much larger clone is a single base away; this may be a read error. The DNA of the CDR3 is TGCGCCGGCAGCTTGGATGCCAGGGCCTCCGAGCAGTTCTTC. The encoded protein is CAGSLDARASEQFF. This sequence joins TRBV5-1 and TRBJ2-1, with D possibly TRBD1 on 5 matching bases. CDR3 length: 14 residues. CDR1 SGHRS and CDR2 YFSETQ come from the germline V gene.

The sample holds one count of this clonotype. This chain joins TRBV4-3 and TRBJ1-4; D is undetermined. The CDR3 is made up of 15 amino acids. Trimming removed 1 base from V and 7 bases from J, with 13 bases in between. Germline V gene lookup returns CDR1 LGHNA and CDR2 YSLEER. This CDR3 is CASSQVTDGREKLFF. CDR3 bases: TGCGCCAGCAGCCAAGTTACGGACGGTCGTGAAAAACTGTTTTTT.

This clonotype was detected ten times or more. The chain has TRBV11-2 and TRBJ2-5; 12 bases align to TRBD2. V gave up 4 bases and J gave up 5 bases; unmatched junction bases: 8. The CDR3 spans 16 residues. The germline V gene encodes CDR1 SGHAT and CDR2 FQNNGV. The CDR3 bases are TGTGCCAGCAGCTCCCTAGCGGGGGGGACTTCGGAGACCCAGTACTTC. This encodes CASSSLAGGTSETQYF.

This clonotype showed up many times. The chain has TRBV15 and TRBJ2-1, with 8 bases identical to TRBD2. From germline, CDR1 is LNHNV and CDR2 YYDKDF (reference sequence). This CDR3 spans 18 amino acids. The V and J ends lost 1 base and 0 bases, in that order; junction bases with no gene match: 8. The CDR3 is CATSRGFSGVSSYNEQFF. CDR3 DNA sequence: TGTGCCACCAGCAGAGGTTTTAGCGGGGTCAGCTCCTACAATGAGCAGTTCTTC.

The rearrangement uses TRBV7-2 and TRBJ2-7; the match to TRBD1 covers 8 bases. CDR3 length: 13 residues. Germline loops: CDR1 SGHTA, CDR2 FQGNSA. With V trimmed by 4 bases and J by 7 bases, 6 bases remained unmatched. The CDR3 DNA reads TGTGCCAGCAGCTCACGGACAGGGCAAGAGCAGTACTTC. Translated: CASSSRTGQEQYF.

This clonotype has a count of ten or more. V and J are TRBV7-6 and TRBJ2-7, with D unresolved. The CDR3 totals 13 residues. Germline V CDR1 and CDR2: SGHVS, FNYEAQ. The V gene lost 0 bases and the J gene lost 3 bases, with 6 bases spanning the gap. The CDR3 loop reads CASSLAGLYEQYF. The CDR3 nucleotides read TGTGCCAGCAGCTTAGCGGGCCTCTACGAGCAGTACTTC.

The sample holds many counts of this clonotype. The chain is built from TRBV7-8 and TRBJ2-1; no definite D call. Trimming shortened V by 4 bases and J by 0 bases, and 10 bases separated the two germline ends. Per germline, CDR1 SGHVS and CDR2 FQNEAQ. This CDR3 has 15 amino acids. The CDR3 bases are TGTGCCAGCAGCTATCGGGCAATCTCCTACAATGAGCAGTTCTTC. Its protein is CASSYRAISYNEQFF.

In nucleotides, the CDR3 is TGTGCCAGCAGCCAAGTAGGGTCTGCGGAGTTGTCCTACGAGCAGTACTTC. This translates into CASSQVGSAELSYEQYF. This chain links TRBV4-2 with TRBJ2-7; D gene ambiguous. V was clipped by 1 base and J by 1 base, with 17 bases between them. Germline lookup yields CDR1 LGHNA and CDR2 YNFKEQ. This CDR3 contains 17 residues.